This T cell receptor beta chain emerged from a study of molecular identifiers for immune sequencing clone quantification. Between roughly 19,000 and 1,100,000 sorted cells, with 10%, 30% or 50% RNA, yielded naive CD8 libraries. Germline CDR1 is SQVTM and CDR2 is ANQGSEA. Trimming removed 3 bases at V and 0 bases at J, with 11 bases between. The CDR3 has 14 amino acids. MiXCR, applied by TCRdb to the PCR reads, yields one record per CDR3 protein. The sample lists about 640,000 distinct CDR3 sequences; 15% to 20% were seen once. This receptor was obtained from a human donor in good health. Some libraries in this study had Jurkat cell RNA spiked in. Sample: naive CD8+ T cells from blood, with Jurkat cell RNA spiked in. As to subset: FACS-sorted CD8+CD4-CCR7+CD45RA+ naive T cells. The chain is built from TRBV29-1 and TRBJ1-2; D not resolved. The CDR3: CSVDGDRANYGYTF. CDR3 coding DNA: TGCAGCGTTGATGGAGACCGAGCTAACTATGGCTACACCTTC. The full variable domain, its missing parts supplied by reference TRBV29-1 and TRBJ1-2, is SAVISQKPSRDICQRGTSLTIQCQVDSQVTMMFWYRQQPGQSLTLIATANQGSEATYESGFVIDKFPISRPNLTFSTLTVSNMSPEDSSIYLCSVDGDRANYGYTFGSGTRLTVV.